Listed here are 25 T cell receptor beta chains from one sample, sequenced in a study of T cell clonality in common variable immunodeficiency. Findings and caveats of the study: Fewer deletions and N-nucleotide insertions were reportedly seen in common variable immunodeficiency TCR beta sequences.

Repertoires were generated with immunoSEQ multiplex PCR, while TCRdb's copy carries only in-frame clones and drops some. This sample comprises some 14,000 clones, none seen once only. Antigen specificity for these receptors is unknown. Input material: peripheral blood mononuclear cells. Receptor source: a human donor with common variable immunodeficiency.

Note on this clone: With the read ending 3 residues before the CDR3 end, the germline J gene is used to fill in that end. The rearrangement uses TRBV7-3 and TRBJ2-3; D perhaps matches TRBD2 (6 bases). With 5 bases removed from V and 4 bases from J, the gap between germline ends came to 16 bases. Germline CDR1 reads SGHTA; CDR2 reads FQGTGA. The CDR3 is 15 residues long. CDR3 in amino acids: CASSPSGSFADTQYF. CDR3 DNA (partial): TGTGCCAGCAGCCCAAGCGGGTCGTTTGCAGATACG.

For this clone: The sequence runs out 3 residues before the end of the CDR3; the remainder is reconstructed from the germline J gene. V usage is TRBV2 and J usage is TRBJ2-1; the D is unclear. Germline V CDR1 and CDR2: SNHLY, FYNNEI. The CDR3 extends over 11 amino acids. Trimming pared 9 bases from V and 7 bases from J, leaving 10 bases between. Partial CDR3 DNA: TGTGCCAGTACCGGGTGGAATGAG. It specifies CASTGWNE. The full CDR3 is CASTGWNEQFF.

This clone was detected only a few times. The read ends 3 residues shy of where the CDR3 ends; the end is completed using the germline J gene. The gene calls are TRBV19 and TRBJ2-2; D remains ambiguous. The CDR3 contains 13 residues. V was cut by 0 bases and J by 10 bases, with 9 bases left in between. Germline-derived CDR1 and CDR2 are LNHDA and SQIVND (reference sequence). The covered CDR3 bases are TGTGCCAGTAGTATAGAAGGGCTCCCGGAG. The encoded protein is CASSIEGLPE. The full CDR3 protein reads CASSIEGLPELFF.

This clone showed up just a few times. The read finishes 3 residues shy of the CDR3 end, and the germline J gene is used to complete it. The chain recombines TRBV30 with TRBJ1-3; 10 bases agree with TRBD1. The germline CDR1 and CDR2 sequences are GTSNPN and SVGIG (reference sequence). V lost 0 bases to trimming and J lost 5 bases; unmatched junction nucleotides: 4. The CDR3 runs to 15 residues. CDR3 in amino acids: CAWSVGTGVRNTIYF. Partial CDR3 DNA: TGTGCCTGGAGTGTGGGGACAGGGGTTAGAAACACC.

In the case of this clone: The read halts 3 residues ahead of the CDR3 end, with the missing end drawn from the germline J gene. The rearrangement joins TRBV11-2 to TRBJ1-6; a possible D gene is TRBD1 (6 bases). Trimming stripped 8 bases from V and 3 bases from J, with 14 bases between. Germline assignment: CDR1 SGHAT and CDR2 FQNNGV. The CDR3 has 15 residues. The CDR3 reads CASRRGGGYNSPLHF. Incomplete CDR3 DNA: TGTGCCAGCCGCCGAGGAGGGGGCTATAATTCACCC.

This clone was counted between two and nine times. The CDR3 end falls 3 residues outside the read, so it is completed with the germline J gene. The chain is built from TRBV7-9 and TRBJ1-1; the D is unclear. CDR1 is SEHNR and CDR2 is FQNEAQ in the germline V gene (reference sequence). V was trimmed by 2 bases and J by 0 bases, leaving 7 bases between them. This CDR3 spans 14 amino acids. The CDR3 loop is CASSLRDLNTEAFF. CDR3 bases read: TGTGCCAGCAGCTTAAGAGACTTGAACACTGAA.

Notes on this clone: With the read ending 3 residues before the CDR3 end, the germline J gene is used to fill in that end. V usage is TRBV18 and J usage is TRBJ2-3; 15 bases are shared with TRBD2. Germline CDR1 KGHSH, CDR2 LQKENI. There are 19 residues in the CDR3. V shed 2 bases and J 5 bases; nucleotides not matched to a gene: 11. The CDR3 sequence: CASSPSQPGLAGGLDTQYF. The CDR3 DNA, read in part, is TGTGCCAGCTCACCAAGTCAGCCCGGACTAGCGGGGGGGCTAGATACG.

Remarks on this clone: The CDR3 end falls 3 residues outside the read, so it is completed with the germline J gene. This chain connects TRBV6-2 or TRBV6-3 to TRBJ1-1; D is ambiguous. The CDR3 totals 15 residues. Germline assignment: CDR1 MNHEY and CDR2 SVGEGT. The ends were cut back, 4 bases at V and 1 base at J, with 13 bases in the middle. This chain's CDR3 is CASSLANRPNTEAFF. The part of the CDR3 DNA that was read is TGTGCCAGCAGTTTAGCGAACAGACCGAACACTGAA.

This clone has only a few counts. Read coverage stops 3 residues before the CDR3 terminus; the germline J gene supplies the remainder. The chain employs TRBV5-1 and TRBJ1-5; 10 bases align to TRBD1. Trimming removed 5 bases from V and 7 bases from J; junction bases left unmatched: 9. Germline values: CDR1 SGHRS, CDR2 YFSETQ. The CDR3 length is 15 residues. The CDR3 bases that were read are TGCGCCAGCAGAGCCGGGACAGGGGTAGGGCAGCCC. It codes for CASRAGTGVGQP. The full-length CDR3 reads as CASRAGTGVGQPQHF.

By sample fraction, this clone is medium-sized. The CDR3 end lies 3 residues beyond the end of the read and is filled in from the germline J gene. The chain uses TRBV7-2 and TRBJ1-2; possible D gene TRBD1, 6 bases. The ends were cut back, 5 bases at V and 4 bases at J, with 11 bases in the middle. CDR1 SGHTA and CDR2 FQGNSA come from the germline V gene. CDR3 size: 13 residues. The DNA read from the CDR3 is TGTGCCAGCAGCCAGACAGGATTCTATGGC. It specifies CASSQTGFYG. The full CDR3 protein reads CASSQTGFYGYTF.

In the case of this clone: The missing CDR3 end, 3 residues past where the read stops, is filled in from the germline J gene. The identical CDR3 is also encoded by other nucleotide sequences in the sample. This rearrangement joins TRBV30 to TRBJ2-7; no reliable D call. Trimming took 0 bases from V and 4 from J, leaving 4 bases between them. This CDR3 spans 11 amino acids. The germline V gene encodes CDR1 GTSNPN and CDR2 SVGIG (reference sequence). Incomplete CDR3 DNA: TGTGCCTGGAGTGTACGGTACGAG. Residues: CAWSVRYE. The full CDR3 sequence reads CAWSVRYEQYF.

On this clone: The CDR3 end falls 3 residues outside the read, so it is completed with the germline J gene. The chain combines TRBV19 with TRBJ2-3, with D perhaps TRBD2 (6 bases). The CDR3 runs 13 residues. Germline V gene sequence: CDR1 LNHDA, CDR2 SQIVND (reference sequence). The DNA read from the CDR3 is TGTGCCAGTAGTGGGACTTCCGTGGGGGCG. Translating it yields CASSGTSVGA. The full-length CDR3 reads as CASSGTSVGAQYF.

Concerning this clone: The missing CDR3 end, 3 residues past where the read stops, is filled in from the germline J gene. This chain connects TRBV7-2 to TRBJ2-1; the match to TRBD1 covers 11 bases. V lost 5 bases to trimming and J lost 8 bases; unmatched junction nucleotides: 5. Germline V gene sequence: CDR1 SGHTA, CDR2 FQGNSA. The CDR3 has 14 amino acids. The CDR3 loop is CASSEDRGRDEQFF. The sequenced part of the CDR3 DNA is TGTGCCAGCAGCGAGGACAGGGGGCGGGATGAG.

This clone was observed a few times. The sequenced fragment ends 3 residues before the CDR3 boundary, so the rest is inferred from the germline J gene. The chain joins TRBV7-3 to TRBJ2-2; D not resolved. CDR3 length equals 16 residues. Trimming left V 6 bases short and J 2 bases short, with 16 bases between. Per the germline V gene, CDR1 is SGHTA and CDR2 is FQGTGA. The CDR3 bases that were read are TGTGCCAGCAGTAAAGGCGGTGGCCTTAACACCGGGGAG. Protein sequence: CASSKGGGLNTGE. The whole CDR3 is CASSKGGGLNTGELFF.

On this clone: The sequenced fragment ends 3 residues before the CDR3 boundary, so the rest is inferred from the germline J gene. This chain uses TRBV18 with TRBJ2-1, with TRBD2 matching 8 bases. The CDR3 runs 13 residues. CDR1 and CDR2 (germline): KGHSH, LQKENI. Unmatched junction bases numbered 3, after V lost 2 bases and J lost 9 bases. The CDR3 region is CASSPVTSGEQFF. The covered CDR3 bases are TGTGCCAGCTCACCAGTAACTAGCGGTGAG. Supplemented by reference TRBV18 and TRBJ2-1, the full variable domain reads NAGVMQNPRHLVRRRGQEARLRCSPMKGHSHVYWYRQLPEEGLKFMVYLQKENIIDESGMPKERFSAEFPKEGPSILRIQQVVRGDSAAYFCASSPVTSGEQFFGPGTRLTVL.

In this sample, this clone turned up a few times. The CDR3 end lies 3 residues beyond the end of the read and is filled in from the germline J gene. The chain recombines TRBV6-2 or TRBV6-3 with TRBJ2-7, with 8 bases fitting TRBD1. The CDR3 runs to 13 residues. Germline values: CDR1 MNHEY, CDR2 SVGEGT. V gave up 7 bases and J gave up 5 bases; unmatched junction bases: 7. The CDR3 bases that were read are TGTGCCAGCATCCGGACAGGGAGTGACGAG. Translation gives CASIRTGSDE. The CDR3 reads in full as CASIRTGSDEQYF.

In regard to this clone: The read ends 3 residues before the CDR3 terminus; that terminus is restored from the germline J gene. The V call is TRBV29-1, the J call TRBJ2-7; D not resolved. V gave up 7 bases and J gave up 2 bases, with 9 bases separating them. This CDR3 spans 11 amino acids. The germline V gene encodes CDR1 SQVTM and CDR2 ANQGSEA. CDR3 residues: CSGGHTYEQYF. The sequenced CDR3 bases are TGCAGCGGCGGCCATACCTACGAG.

Ten or more counts support this clone. The sequence runs out 3 residues before the end of the CDR3; the remainder is reconstructed from the germline J gene. J is TRBJ1-5 and V is TRBV28; TRBD1 agrees at 10 bases. The trim removed 6 bases at V and 7 bases at J, leaving 9 bases unmatched. This CDR3 is built from 15 residues. Looked up from germline, CDR1 is MDHEN and CDR2 is SYDVKM. CDR3: CASSPDRGLRQPQHF. The CDR3 bases that were read are TGTGCCAGCAGCCCCGACAGGGGGCTTCGACAGCCC. Full variable domain (rest looked up from reference TRBV28 and TRBJ1-5): DVKVTQSSRYLVKRTGEKVFLECVQDMDHENMFWYRQDPGLGLRLIYFSYDVKMKEKGDIPEGYSVSREKKERFSLILESASTNQTSMYLCASSPDRGLRQPQHFGDGTRLSIL.

This clone was counted only a few times. The sequenced fragment ends 3 residues before the CDR3 boundary, so the rest is inferred from the germline J gene. This chain uses TRBV7-3 with TRBJ2-1; the D gene could be TRBD1 or TRBD2 (5 bases each). V dropped 5 bases and J dropped 5 bases, with 10 bases sitting between them. This CDR3 has 13 amino acids. CDR1 SGHTA and CDR2 FQGTGA come from the germline V gene. The CDR3 protein is CASSQGVDNEQFF. The sequenced CDR3 bases are TGTGCCAGCAGCCAGGGAGTCGACAATGAG.

By frequency in the sample, this clone is medium-sized. The read is 3 residues too short to cover the CDR3 end, so that end is filled in from the germline J gene. The chain employs TRBV20-1 and TRBJ1-5, with TRBD1 identical over 11 bases. CDR3 length: 15 residues. CDR1 DFQATT and CDR2 SNEGSKA come from the germline V gene (reference sequence). Trimming at V came to 2 bases and at J to 6 bases, leaving 6 bases not matched to a gene. This CDR3 is CSARRTGGRSQPQHF. The CDR3 DNA, read in part, is TGCAGTGCTAGAAGGACAGGGGGCCGGAGTCAGCCC.

This clone was counted a few times. CDR3 sequence reads: CASSPRDSAGQETQYF. CDR3 bases read: TGCGCCAGCAGTCCCAGGGACAGCGCTGGCCAAGAGACC. The chain has TRBV23-1 and TRBJ2-5; 7 bases map to TRBD1. The read stops 3 residues short of the end of the CDR3; the missing end is completed from the germline J gene. Being an ORF, TRBV23-1 has a function that is uncertain. The CDR3 sequence is 16 residues long. V lost 4 bases to trimming and J lost 1 base; unmatched junction nucleotides: 9.

Regarding this clone: The DNA ends 3 residues before the CDR3 does, and the rest of the CDR3 is filled in from the germline J gene. The chain couples TRBV2 to TRBJ1-1, with D maybe TRBD1 (6 bases). V was clipped by 9 bases and J by 5 bases, with 16 bases between them. CDR3 length equals 13 residues. CDR1 is SNHLY, CDR2 FYNNEI, per germline. The CDR3 is CARGLAGDTEAFF. CDR3 bases read: TGTGCCAGGGGGCTTGCAGGGGATACTGAA.

Incomplete CDR3 DNA: TGTGCCAGCAGCTTAGGGGACTCCGCG. Encoded protein: CASSLGDSA. The full CDR3 sequence reads CASSLGDSAQYF. J is TRBJ2-3 and V is TRBV7-9; possible D gene TRBD2, 6 bases. The read is 3 residues too short to cover the CDR3 end, so that end is filled in from the germline J gene. Germline loops: CDR1 SEHNR, CDR2 FQNEAQ (reference sequence). The CDR3 has 12 residues.

Note on this clone: The read gets to within 3 residues of the CDR3 end, and the germline J gene fills in the rest. This sequence joins TRBV30 and TRBJ1-3, with D perhaps matching TRBD1 (6 bases). The V and J ends lost 6 bases and 4 bases respectively, with 13 bases between them. This CDR3 is built from 13 residues. Germline CDR1 and CDR2: GTSNPN and SVGIG (reference sequence). CDR3 DNA, as far as it was read: TGTGCCTGCGCCACAGGGACGGGAAACACC. This sequence encodes CACATGTGNT. The entire CDR3 protein reads CACATGTGNTIYF.

This clone is medium-sized within its sample. The read terminates 3 residues ahead of where the CDR3 ends, so the germline J gene completes it. The rearrangement joins TRBV5-4 to TRBJ2-3, with TRBD1 identical over 11 bases. Losses at the gene ends were 4 bases for V and 2 bases for J; bases not matched to a gene: 3. Germline V gene data show CDR1 as SGHNT and CDR2 as YYREEE (reference sequence). This CDR3 has 15 residues. This CDR3 is CASSPGQGATDTQYF. CDR3 DNA (partial): TGTGCCAGCAGCCCCGGACAGGGGGCCACAGATACG.